This paragraph reports one TCR beta chain. These data belong to a study of T cell changes during pregnancy in multiple sclerosis. Assay: immunoSEQ multiplex PCR; the TCRdb copy retains only in-frame clones and omits some. The profile covers around 100,000 clones, with about nine tenths appearing a single time and just over 0.75% taken by the ten largest. Germline values: CDR1 SGHRS, CDR2 YFSETQ. The CDR3 runs to 16 residues. V was pared by 2 bases and J by 0 bases, with 12 bases between. This chain uses TRBV5-1 with TRBJ2-1, with TRBD1 as a possible D gene (5 bases). The receptor's source is a female donor in good health, enrolled as a control in a pregnancy study. Sample: peripheral blood, taken in the second trimester of pregnancy. Here the CDR3 reads CASSLTRVSSYNEQFF. The CDR3 DNA is TGCGCCAGCAGCTTAACCAGGGTCAGCTCCTACAATGAGCAGTTCTTC.